Listed below are T cell receptor beta chains from one sample, sequenced in a study of cytotoxic CD8 clonotypes in ibrutinib-treated CLL. Here immunoSEQ multiplex PCR was the method, and the copy in TCRdb shows in-frame clones only, minus some. The sample shows approximately 170,000 clones, nearly 90% of them seen only once. Source: PBMCs, taken at disease progression, from a patient treated with ibrutinib. The receptors here all came from a human donor with chronic lymphocytic leukemia. CDR3s include the opening cysteine and the closing phenylalanine or tryptophan. D genes are given only for firm matches. A clone size is listed for some rows: how often the clone was seen (once, few, many), or a class if it is expanded.

abundance	v_gene	j_gene	d_gene	CDR3aa	CDR3nt
-	TRBV6-6	TRBJ2-3	-	CASSYALADTQYF	TGTGCCAGCAGTTACGCCTTAGCAGATACGCAGTATTTT
-	TRBV28	TRBJ2-1	-	CASSRPYSYNEQFF	TGTGCCAGCAGCCGGCCGTACTCCTACAATGAGCAGTTCTTC
once	TRBV18	TRBJ2-7	-	CASSPLTGPYEQYF	TGTGCCAGCTCACCATTAACAGGCCCCTACGAGCAGTACTTC
-	TRBV2	TRBJ1-5	-	CASSDLYTGMDQPQHF	TGTGCCAGCAGTGATCTCTATACAGGGATGGATCAGCCCCAGCATTTT
-	TRBV27	TRBJ2-7	-	CASSLSGWEEQYF	TGTGCCAGCAGTTTATCAGGGTGGGAAGAGCAGTACTTC
once	TRBV2	TRBJ1-2	-	CASSESRGAGGYTF	TGTGCCAGCAGTGAATCCCGGGGGGCTGGTGGCTACACCTTC
-	TRBV15	TRBJ2-7	-	CATGPKQYF	TGTGCCACCGGTCCTAAGCAGTACTTC
-	TRBV7-2	TRBJ2-7	-	CASSLVSGLRYF	TGTGCCAGCAGCTTAGTGTCCGGCTTGCGGTACTTC
-	TRBV7-9	TRBJ2-2	TRBD2	CASSFPGLALTNTGELFF	TGTGCCAGCAGCTTTCCGGGACTAGCGCTCACGAACACCGGGGAGCTGTTTTTT
-	TRBV5-1	TRBJ2-3	TRBD2	CASSLATSADTQYF	TGCGCCAGCAGCTTGGCGACTAGCGCAGATACGCAGTATTTT
few	TRBV4-1	TRBJ1-5	-	CASSQERGQPQHF	TGCGCCAGCAGCCAAGAACGGGGTCAGCCCCAGCATTTT
-	TRBV6-6	TRBJ1-5	-	CASSYSPQTGQPQHF	TGTGCCAGCAGTTACTCTCCTCAGACTGGGCAGCCCCAGCATTTT
-	TRBV18	TRBJ2-7	TRBD1	CASSPGQGPYEQYF	TGTGCCAGCTCGCCGGGACAGGGTCCCTACGAGCAGTACTTC
-	TRBV14	TRBJ2-3	-	CASSPRGATQYF	TGTGCCAGCAGCCCCCGGGGGGCAACGCAGTATTTT
-	TRBV6-4	TRBJ2-2	-	CASSREWNTGELFF	TGTGCCAGCTCCCGAGAGTGGAACACCGGGGAGCTGTTTTTT
once	TRBV27	TRBJ2-7	TRBD1	CASSLETGKPARSEQYF	TGTGCCAGCAGCCTTGAGACAGGGAAACCTGCAAGGAGCGAGCAGTACTTC
-	TRBV7-9	TRBJ1-5	-	CASSLGGLNNQPQHF	TGTGCCAGCAGCTTAGGAGGGCTTAACAATCAGCCCCAGCATTTT
-	TRBV19	TRBJ2-3	TRBD2	CASGTSSGSPPDTQYF	TGTGCCAGCGGAACTTCTAGCGGGAGCCCACCAGATACGCAGTATTTT
-	TRBV4-3	TRBJ1-1	TRBD1	CASSPQGGSTEAFF	TGCGCCAGCAGCCCCCAGGGGGGCAGCACTGAAGCTTTCTTT
-	TRBV6-1	TRBJ2-2	-	CASSERGRGELFF	TGTGCCAGCAGTGAACGGGGTCGCGGGGAGCTGTTTTTT
few	TRBV29-1	TRBJ2-2	TRBD2	CSALSGSTGELFF	TGCAGCGCTCTGAGCGGGAGTACCGGGGAGCTGTTTTTT
-	TRBV19	TRBJ2-7	-	CASSIRARGAYEQYF	TGTGCCAGTAGTATACGAGCCAGAGGGGCCTACGAGCAGTACTTC
once	TRBV28	TRBJ1-5	-	CASRSEGIQPQHF	TGTGCCAGCAGGTCGGAGGGCATTCAGCCCCAGCATTTT
-	TRBV4-1	TRBJ2-7	TRBD2	CASSQRLAGTYEQYF	TGCGCCAGCAGCCAAAGACTAGCGGGTACCTACGAGCAGTACTTC
-	TRBV20-1	TRBJ2-1	-	CSASIREEQFF	TGCAGTGCCAGCATACGGGAAGAGCAGTTCTTC
-	TRBV9	TRBJ1-2	-	CASSVATEQRNYGYTF	TGTGCCAGCAGCGTAGCTACGGAGCAGAGAAACTATGGCTACACCTTC
-	TRBV29-1	TRBJ2-7	TRBD1	CSVDPGTGGGEQYF	TGCAGCGTAGATCCCGGGACAGGGGGCGGCGAGCAGTACTTC
-	TRBV9	TRBJ2-7	TRBD2	CASSGGLAGSYEQYF	TGTGCCAGCAGTGGTGGTTTAGCGGGATCCTACGAGCAGTACTTC
-	TRBV4-3	TRBJ1-2	-	CASSQDWGQPNYGYTF	TGCGCCAGCAGCCAAGATTGGGGGCAGCCTAACTATGGCTACACCTTC